One sample yielded the 22 T cell receptor beta chains listed below, sequenced in a study of blood T cells in healthy people across ages (dated by TCRdb to about 2015). Library construction relied on 5' RACE. A second roughly 7 to 12 cycle PCR used a sample-barcoded 5' primer and a J-beta primer mix. TCRdb applied fastp at Q25 and MiXCR to the public reads, then kept only in-frame beta chains. A single entry per CDR3 protein holds the most common genes and DNA from its merged rows. The sample table shows fewer than 2 million distinct CDR3 sequences, and roughly two fifths are seen once. Of the sample, about 23% is held by the ten largest clones. Sequencing was carried out using blood. These receptors were taken from a human donor in good health.

This chain connects TRBV7-3 to TRBJ1-1; D may be TRBD1 (5 bases). The V gene lost 5 bases and the J gene lost 4 bases, with 14 bases spanning the gap. From germline, CDR1 is SGHTA and CDR2 FQGTGA. The CDR3 has 14 residues. The CDR3 bases are TGTGCCAGCAGCCATCTAGACAGACTCACTGAAGCTTTCTTT. This codes for CASSHLDRLTEAFF.

CDR3 coding DNA: TGTGCCAGCCAGGAGACCCATCTGTTTCAAGAGACCCAGTACTTC. This encodes CASQETHLFQETQYF. The genes are TRBV2 and TRBJ2-5; D gene ambiguous. Trimming stripped 8 bases from V and 2 bases from J, with 18 bases between. Germline CDR1 is SNHLY and CDR2 is FYNNEI. There are 15 residues in the CDR3.

This chain links TRBV4-3 with TRBJ2-5; TRBD2 matches 11 bases. Germline V gives CDR1 LGHNA, CDR2 YSLEER. V trimming: 5 bases; J trimming: 11 bases; junction bases outside the gene matches: 13. CDR3 length equals 15 residues. The CDR3 DNA reads as TGCGCCAGCAGCTCGTCCGCTAGCGGGGGGAATGAGCAGTACTTC. This encodes CASSSSASGGNEQYF.

The chain couples TRBV20-1 to TRBJ2-2; perhaps TRBD2 as D (6 bases). The CDR3 runs 13 residues. CDR1 is DFQATT and CDR2 is SNEGSKA in the germline V gene (reference sequence). Trimming removed 1 base at V and 6 bases at J, with 9 bases between. In DNA form, the CDR3 reads TGCAGTGCTAGAGCGGGGGTAGCCGGGGAGCTGTTTTTT. It encodes CSARAGVAGELFF.

CDR3 sequence: CAISVGLAGGKDTQYF. In DNA form, the CDR3 reads TGTGCCATCAGTGTCGGACTAGCGGGGGGGAAAGATACGCAGTATTTT. The chain recombines TRBV10-3 with TRBJ2-3; 15 positions agree with TRBD2. The CDR3 length is 16 residues. V lost 4 bases, J lost 5 bases, and 4 bases stayed unmatched. Per germline, CDR1 ENHRY and CDR2 SYGVKD.

V usage is TRBV3-1 and J usage is TRBJ1-1, with D perhaps matching TRBD1 (5 bases). The V end lost 4 bases, the J end lost 5 bases, and 20 bases lay between the germline ends. The CDR3 length is 16 residues. The germline V gene has CDR1 LGHDT and CDR2 YNNKEL (reference sequence). CDR3 nucleotide sequence: TGTGCCAGCAGCCCATATTTCAGGGAGGGCGAAACTGAAGCTTTCTTT. Translated, it gives CASSPYFREGETEAFF.

V usage is TRBV7-9 and J usage is TRBJ2-6, with D unclear. The CDR3 length is 17 residues. Germline assignment: CDR1 SEHNR and CDR2 FQNEAQ (reference sequence). Trimming removed 2 bases from V and 0 bases from J, with 11 bases in between. The CDR3 coding sequence is TGTGCCAGCAGCTTACTCCAGCGCCTCTCTGGGGCCAACGTCCTGACTTTC. This translates into CASSLLQRLSGANVLTF.

Of note for this clonotype: Its ends do not fully match the called genes, so a read error is possible. The chain links TRBV7-8 to TRBJ1-2, with no clear D. Looked up from germline, CDR1 is SGHVS and CDR2 is FQNEAQ. CDR3 size: 15 residues. CDR3: CAGSFQEGANYGYTF. The CDR3 region has the DNA TGTGCCGGCAGCTTCCAGGAGGGAGCTAACTATGGCTACACCTTC.

This clonotype was observed a handful of times. The chain uses TRBV29-1 and TRBJ1-2; the D is unclear. Germline CDR1 and CDR2: SQVTM and ANQGSEA. The CDR3 runs to 13 residues. Trimming removed 3 bases at V and 3 bases at J, with 11 bases between. CDR3 sequence reads: CSVEVAGDYGYTF. The CDR3 DNA follows: TGCAGCGTTGAGGTTGCAGGAGACTATGGCTACACCTTC.

This clonotype was picked up many times. The chain couples TRBV15 to TRBJ2-5; D uncertain. The CDR3 runs 12 residues. V shed 1 base and J shed 3 bases, with 3 bases lying between them. Per germline, CDR1 LNHNV and CDR2 YYDKDF (reference sequence). DNA of the CDR3: TGTGCCACCAGCAGAGTTGAAGAGACCCAGTACTTC. Amino acids: CATSRVEETQYF.

The chain is built from TRBV3-1 and TRBJ1-2, with 8 positions matching TRBD1. CDR1 and CDR2 from the germline V gene are LGHDT and YNNKEL (reference sequence). The CDR3 runs to 16 residues. V gave up 4 bases and J gave up 0 bases; unmatched junction bases: 7. Here the CDR3 reads CASSLGQGLANYGYTF. In nucleotides, the CDR3 is TGTGCCAGCAGCCTCGGACAGGGCCTAGCTAACTATGGCTACACCTTC.

This clonotype showed up just a few times. This may come from a read error, since a much larger clone is one base off. Written as DNA, the CDR3 is TGTGCCAGCAGCTGGGTTATCGGGGAAAACATTCAGTACTTC. This gives the protein CASSWVIGENIQYF. V gene TRBV5-6 combines with J gene TRBJ2-4; TRBD2 is a possible D gene (5 bases). This CDR3 has 14 residues. V lost 3 bases and J 5 bases, leaving 12 bases between the germline ends. Germline V gives CDR1 SGHDT, CDR2 YYEEEE.

The CDR3 here is CASSIRLADTQYF. CDR3 in DNA: TGTGCCAGCAGCATTAGACTCGCAGATACGCAGTATTTT. This chain connects TRBV11-2 to TRBJ2-3; D not certain. CDR1 and CDR2 from the germline V gene are SGHAT and FQNNGV. The CDR3 totals 13 residues. Trimming removed 5 bases from V and 4 bases from J, with 10 bases in between.

The rearrangement joins TRBV6-1 to TRBJ2-6, with D uncertain. Germline loops: CDR1 MNHNS, CDR2 SASEGT. The CDR3 length is 14 residues. The V end was cut by 1 base, the J end by 6 bases, with 7 bases between. The CDR3 spells CASSEGGEANVLTF. CDR3 DNA sequence: TGTGCCAGCAGTGAAGGTGGAGAGGCCAACGTCCTGACTTTC.

This clonotype was seen more than once but under ten times. The chain has TRBV28 and TRBJ2-4; 8 bases fit TRBD2. J gave up 7 bases and V 6 bases, and 5 bases lay outside the gene matches. The germline V gene has CDR1 MDHEN and CDR2 SYDVKM. The CDR3 contains 13 residues. CDR3 protein: CASRLAGSNIQYF. CDR3 DNA: TGTGCCAGCAGATTAGCGGGGAGTAACATTCAGTACTTC. Looking up the rest from reference TRBV28 and TRBJ2-4 gives the full variable domain: DVKVTQSSRYLVKRTGEKVFLECVQDMDHENMFWYRQDPGLGLRLIYFSYDVKMKEKGDIPEGYSVSREKKERFSLILESASTNQTSMYLCASRLAGSNIQYFGAGTRLSVL.

Only a few counts were recorded for this clonotype. The chain links TRBV13 to TRBJ2-1; possibly TRBD2 for D (6 bases). The CDR3 covers 18 residues. The germline CDR1 and CDR2 sequences are PRHDT and FYEKMQ (reference sequence). V lost 4 bases and J lost 0, with 19 bases in between. CDR3 amino acids: CASSSPTGLWSSYNEQFF. The CDR3 DNA is TGTGCCAGCAGCTCCCCCACGGGACTCTGGAGCTCCTACAATGAGCAGTTCTTC.

The chain uses TRBV5-1 and TRBJ2-5; 8 positions agree with TRBD2. This CDR3 region has 17 residues. The V segment lost 2 bases and the J segment 11 bases; nucleotides outside the gene matches: 20. In germline, CDR1 is SGHRS, CDR2 YFSETQ. CDR3 sequence reads: CASSFIGRRGVYNEQYF. CDR3 coding DNA: TGCGCCAGCAGCTTCATCGGAAGGCGGGGGGTCTACAATGAGCAGTACTTC.

The chain combines TRBV5-1 with TRBJ2-5; perhaps D is TRBD1 or TRBD2 (5 bases each). Trimming removed 6 bases at V and 4 bases at J, with 16 bases between. This CDR3 comprises 14 residues. CDR1 and CDR2 from the germline V gene are SGHRS and YFSETQ. Here the CDR3 reads CASTRRGAGETQYF. Here the CDR3 DNA reads TGCGCCAGCACCCGTCGGGGCGCAGGAGAGACCCAGTACTTC. The full variable domain, with the rest looked up from reference TRBV5-1 and TRBJ2-5, is KAGVTQTPRYLIKTRGQQVTLSCSPISGHRSVSWYQQTPGQGLQFLFEYFSETQRNKGNFPGRFSGRQFSNSRSEMNVSTLELGDSALYLCASTRRGAGETQYFGPGTRLLVL.

The chain combines TRBV20-1 with TRBJ2-3; D is unclear. The CDR3 is made up of 15 amino acids. V was pared by 0 bases and J by 0 bases, with 10 bases between. Looked up from germline, CDR1 is DFQATT and CDR2 is SNEGSKA (reference sequence). The CDR3 sequence is CSARDSGDSTDTQYF. CDR3 in DNA: TGCAGTGCTAGAGATAGTGGGGATAGCACAGATACGCAGTATTTT.

The chain employs TRBV29-1 and TRBJ1-1; 9 positions agree with TRBD1. Germline V gives CDR1 SQVTM, CDR2 ANQGSEA. J was trimmed by 0 bases and V by 5 bases; bases with no gene match: 1. The CDR3 contains 13 residues. The CDR3 bases are TGCAGCGTTAGGACAGGGGTGAACACTGAAGCTTTCTTT. Its protein is CSVRTGVNTEAFF.

This clonotype turned up a few times. The genes are TRBV4-3 and TRBJ2-1; D is perhaps TRBD2 (7 bases). This CDR3 spans 16 amino acids. Germline V gene lookup returns CDR1 LGHNA and CDR2 YSLEER. V lost 1 base and J 0 bases, leaving 10 bases between the germline ends. CDR3 residues: CASSQGGGASYNEQFF. In DNA, the CDR3 is TGCGCCAGCAGCCAAGGTGGGGGGGCCTCCTACAATGAGCAGTTCTTC.

The V gene is TRBV5-1, the J gene TRBJ2-1, with TRBD2 matching over 15 bases. The CDR3 loop spans 19 amino acids. V dropped 2 bases and J dropped 6; count of bases not matched to a gene: 12. CDR1 and CDR2 from the germline V gene are SGHRS and YFSETQ. The CDR3 sequence: CASSLGTSGGPNIGNEQFF. Here the CDR3 DNA reads TGCGCCAGCAGCTTAGGGACTAGCGGGGGGCCCAATATTGGCAATGAGCAGTTCTTC.